Listed below are T cell receptor beta chains from one sample, sequenced in a study of post-analysis software for immune sequencing data. In TCRdb, the PCR reads were re-called with MiXCR into one record per CDR3 protein. Among hundreds of thousands of distinct CDR3 sequences, less than 35% were seen once, and the ten largest hold roughly 0.54%. Material for sequencing was blood. The receptor source for this set is a girl aged 5-17 years with multiple sclerosis. The CDR3 runs from the conserved cysteine through the conserved F or W. The D gene is left open where the match is weak. Size is omitted from some rows. Given values are once, few, many or a class for expanded clones.

d_call | j_call | clone_size | v_call | cdr3_aa | cdr3_nt
NA | TRBJ2-5 | few | TRBV29-1 | CSVQETQYF | TGCAGCGTGCAAGAGACCCAGTACTTC
TRBD2 | TRBJ2-5 | NA | TRBV28 | CASSPHIGPRGGLDETQYF | TGTGCCAGCAGTCCCCATATTGGGCCGCGGGGAGGGCTGGATGAGACCCAGTACTTC
TRBD2 | TRBJ2-7 | few | TRBV20-1 | CSARHVAGVNEQYF | TGCAGTGCTAGACACGTAGCGGGAGTTAACGAGCAGTACTTC
TRBD1 | TRBJ2-5 | NA | TRBV5-1 | CASSLQQGSMETQYF | TGCGCCAGCAGCTTGCAACAGGGGAGTATGGAGACCCAGTACTTC
TRBD1 | TRBJ2-7 | few | TRBV20-1 | CSAGDRARTYEQYF | TGCAGTGCCGGGGACAGGGCCCGTACCTACGAGCAGTACTTC
TRBD1 | TRBJ2-1 | NA | TRBV7-9 | CASSLADRVRYDEQFF | TGTGCCAGCAGCTTAGCCGACAGGGTGAGATACGATGAGCAGTTCTTC
NA | TRBJ2-7 | NA | TRBV20-1 | CSARVHGLEQYF | TGCAGTGCTAGGGTTCATGGTCTCGAGCAGTACTTC
NA | TRBJ2-7 | NA | TRBV6-1 | CAGSYGTYEQYF | TGTGCCGGCAGCTACGGGACTTACGAGCAGTACTTC
TRBD2 | TRBJ2-3 | many | TRBV29-1 | CSVERPGTSGLSTDTQYF | TGCAGCGTCGAAAGGCCCGGGACTAGCGGCCTTAGCACAGATACGCAGTATTTT
NA | TRBJ2-1 | many | TRBV5-1 | CASSHRNEQFF | TGCGCCAGCAGCCACAGGAATGAGCAGTTCTTC
TRBD2 | TRBJ2-1 | NA | TRBV29-1 | CSVEGPSGSWQFF | TGCAGCGTTGAGGGGCCTAGCGGGAGTTGGCAGTTCTTC
TRBD1 | TRBJ2-7 | NA | TRBV10-3 | CAISAGQDSYEQYF | TGTGCCATCAGTGCCGGACAGGACTCCTACGAGCAGTACTTC
NA | TRBJ2-7 | NA | TRBV28 | CASRHRGGYEQYF | TGTGCCAGCAGGCACAGGGGGGGCTACGAGCAGTACTTC
TRBD1 | TRBJ1-1 | few | TRBV28 | CASSFDRVAMFSEAFF | TGTGCCAGCAGTTTCGACAGGGTGGCCATGTTTAGTGAAGCTTTCTTT
NA | TRBJ2-1 | NA | TRBV10-3 | CAIRGVSVPNEQFF | TGTGCCATCAGAGGTGTTAGCGTCCCCAATGAGCAGTTCTTC
NA | TRBJ1-2 | few | TRBV27 | CASRNTGTNYGYTF | TGTGCCAGCAGAAATACGGGAACTAACTATGGCTACACCTTC
TRBD2 | TRBJ2-1 | NA | TRBV7-9 | CASSSRTSGRIDNAQFF | TGTGCCAGCAGCTCCAGGACTAGCGGGAGGATCGACAATGCGCAGTTCTTC
NA | TRBJ2-7 | NA | TRBV2 | CASSEWRGPYEQYF | TGTGCCAGCAGTGAATGGCGGGGGCCCTACGAGCAGTACTTC
NA | TRBJ1-2 | few | TRBV15 | CATSSEIYQDGYTF | TGTGCCACCAGCAGTGAGATATACCAGGATGGCTACACCTTC
NA | TRBJ2-7 | NA | TRBV29-1 | CSVTDSVTYEQYF | TGCAGCGTCACGGACAGTGTGACCTACGAGCAGTACTTC
NA | TRBJ1-1 | NA | TRBV12-3/TRBV12-4 | CASSPWGALGGNTEAFF | TGTGCCAGCAGTCCTTGGGGGGCGCTTGGGGGGAACACTGAAGCTTTCTTT
NA | TRBJ2-7 | once | TRBV5-4 | CASSWGPWGDEQYF | TGTGCCAGCAGCTGGGGGCCGTGGGGCGACGAGCAGTACTTC
NA | TRBJ2-3 | NA | TRBV7-2 | CASSLDAGEAPDTQYF | TGTGCCAGCAGCTTAGATGCAGGAGAGGCCCCAGATACGCAGTATTTT
NA | TRBJ1-3 | NA | TRBV6-5 | CASTQRGGAQTTIYF | TGTGCCAGCACCCAACGAGGCGGGGCACAAACCACCATATATTTT
NA | TRBJ1-6 | NA | TRBV12-3/TRBV12-4 | CASSTKGGDSPLHF | TGTGCCAGCAGCACCAAAGGGGGGGATTCACCCCTCCACTTT
TRBD2 | TRBJ2-2 | NA | TRBV29-1 | CSVYSQGISGSDRTGELFF | TGCAGCGTTTACTCGCAGGGTATTAGCGGGAGTGATCGGACCGGGGAGCTGTTTTTT
NA | TRBJ2-1 | few | TRBV28 | CASSSAWGRGLSYNEQFF | TGTGCCAGCAGTTCCGCTTGGGGGAGAGGGCTCTCCTACAATGAGCAGTTCTTC
NA | TRBJ2-7 | few | TRBV10-3 | CAIKGGGSSYEQYF | TGTGCCATCAAGGGGGGGGGATCGTCCTACGAGCAGTACTTC
TRBD1 | TRBJ2-7 | NA | TRBV6-6 | CATQGARYEQYF | TGTGCCACCCAGGGGGCGAGGTACGAGCAGTACTTC
NA | TRBJ2-7 | NA | TRBV7-2 | CASSLGQFLEQYF | TGTGCCAGCAGCTTAGGACAGTTTCTGGAGCAGTACTTC
NA | TRBJ2-4 | NA | TRBV7-2 | CASSLMGTLAKNIQYF | TGTGCCAGCAGCCTAATGGGTACCTTAGCCAAAAACATTCAGTACTTC
NA | TRBJ2-1 | few | TRBV2 | CASSESLKTYNEQFF | TGTGCCAGCAGTGAGAGCCTAAAGACGTACAATGAGCAGTTCTTC
NA | TRBJ2-3 | NA | TRBV16 | CASSLRDFTDTQYF | TGTGCCAGCAGCCTCCGTGATTTCACAGATACGCAGTATTTT
NA | TRBJ2-3 | NA | TRBV29-1 | CSVAGNRQADTQYF | TGCAGCGTTGCAGGGAATAGGCAGGCAGATACGCAGTATTTT
TRBD2 | TRBJ2-7 | many | TRBV29-1 | CSVLKGLAGDGEQYF | TGCAGCGTCCTCAAGGGGCTAGCGGGAGACGGCGAGCAGTACTTC